This T cell receptor (beta chain) derives from a study of T cell repertoires in cytomegalovirus infection. Study overall: Through public TCR beta signatures, both CMV infection and matching HLA type were indicated.

This clonotype was seen only a few times. The antigen is unknown. Germline assignment: CDR1 SGHTA and CDR2 FQGNSA. CDR3 size: 14 residues. V lost 6 bases and J 2 bases, leaving 13 bases between the germline ends. TCRdb re-called the reads with MiXCR, one entry per CDR3 protein. Among 550,000 to 700,000 distinct CDR3 sequences listed, approximately 40% were seen once. This clonotype was sampled from a human donor in good health (CMV status not recorded). Some clones in this sample may be carry-over from other donors' samples. The rearrangement uses TRBV7-2 and TRBJ1-2, with D possibly matching TRBD1 (5 bases). The starting material was cultured PBMCs, obtained from culture after CMV antigen stimulation. The CDR3 sequence is CASRPRQTNYGYTF. CDR3 sequence (DNA): TGTGCCAGCAGACCTCGACAGACGAACTATGGCTACACCTTC.